Sequencing of this T cell receptor beta chain was carried out in a study of cytomegalovirus exposure and HLA in healthy donors. The V gene lost 3 bases and the J gene lost 5 bases, with 4 bases spanning the gap. The CDR3 totals 11 residues. Germline lookup yields CDR1 SGHDN and CDR2 FVKESK. A multiplex PCR was run with 60 Vbeta primers and 13 Jbeta primers. Sequencing used immunoSEQ multiplex PCR; TCRdb keeps in-frame clones, though not all of them. In the table there are around 150,000 clones, roughly 79% of which are singletons. This TCR derives from a woman in her forties in good health and CMV-seronegative. Source material: PBMCs. The genes are TRBV14 and TRBJ2-5; no clear D. The CDR3 spells CASSQQETQYF. The CDR3 DNA is TGTGCCAGCAGCCAGCAGGAGACCCAGTACTTC.